This TCR beta chain was sequenced in a study of cytomegalovirus exposure and HLA in healthy donors. General study points: Testing in vitro showed three CMV-associated chains specific for CMV antigens. CMV serostatus stood as the only immune exposure information on hand.

Between the trimmed V and J ends, which lost 0 bases and 4 bases, there was a span of 9 bases. CDR3 length: 14 amino acids. Germline-derived CDR1 and CDR2 are MGHRA and YSYEKL. Healthy bone marrow donors formed the donor group. With 60 Vbeta and 13 Jbeta primers, the PCR was carried out. Profiling relied on immunoSEQ multiplex PCR, and the TCRdb table lists in-frame clones only, not all of them. The sample includes some 220,000 clones, 75% to 90% of them seen just once. Of note for this clone: Its antigen is unidentified.

This clonotype was obtained from a woman in her late teens or twenties in good health and CMV-seronegative. The chain links TRBV4-1 to TRBJ1-1; D uncertain. Input material: PBMCs. CDR3: CASSQDRRATEAFF. CDR3 in DNA: TGCGCCAGCAGCCAAGATAGGAGGGCCACTGAAGCTTTCTTT.